This passage covers 7 T cell receptor beta chains from one sample sequenced in a study of blood T cell repertoires in COVID-19. Produced via immunoSEQ multiplex PCR; TCRdb's table is partial and in-frame only. The table records 350,000 or so clones, 88% of them present only once. Sequenced input: PBMCs or T cells enriched from blood (not recorded which). The receptors were sampled from a woman aged 25 to 39 who had been exposed to COVID-19.

This rearrangement joins TRBV7-3 to TRBJ2-7, with a tentative D call TRBD1 (5 bases). This CDR3 has 15 amino acids. The germline CDR1 and CDR2 sequences are SGHTA and FQGTGA. V was pared by 2 bases and J by 3 bases, with 14 bases between. In nucleotides, the CDR3 is TGTGCCAGCAGCTTAGGGCAGGGTATCGTCTACGAGCAGTACTTC. Translation: CASSLGQGIVYEQYF. The whole variable domain, filled in from reference TRBV7-3 and TRBJ2-7, reads GAGVSQTPSNKVTEKGKYVELRCDPISGHTALYWYRQSLGQGPEFLIYFQGTGAADDSGLPNDRFFAVRPEGSVSTLKIQRTERGDSAVYLCASSLGQGIVYEQYFGPGTRLTVT.

V is TRBV5-1 and J is TRBJ2-1, with 7 bases lining up with TRBD2. CDR1 is SGHRS, CDR2 YFSETQ, per germline. The CDR3 loop spans 19 amino acids. Unmatched junction bases numbered 23, after V lost 2 bases and J lost 9 bases. The CDR3 spells CASSFRRGVTSPIPSEQFF. In DNA form, the CDR3 reads TGCGCCAGCAGCTTCCGGCGCGGAGTGACTAGCCCCATCCCCAGTGAGCAGTTCTTC.

The genes are TRBV18 and TRBJ1-4, with 11 bases fitting TRBD1. The V gene end was trimmed by 3 bases and the J gene end by 8 bases; junction bases not matched to a gene: 8. This CDR3 region has 16 residues. CDR1 KGHSH and CDR2 LQKENI come from the germline V gene. The CDR3: CASSPSTGTGGEKLFF. CDR3 sequence (DNA): TGTGCCAGCTCACCCTCGACCGGGACAGGGGGAGAAAAACTGTTTTTT.

V usage is TRBV27 and J usage is TRBJ2-7, with 8 bases that match TRBD2. Germline V CDR1 and CDR2: MNHEY, SMNVEV (reference sequence). CDR3 length equals 14 residues. V gave up 4 bases and J gave up 6 bases; unmatched junction bases: 8. CDR3 in DNA: TGTGCCAGCAGTTCTCCGGGACTAGGGGGCGAGCAGTACTTC. Its translation: CASSSPGLGGEQYF.

The CDR3 sequence: CASSRQGPRETQYF. The DNA of the CDR3 is TGTGCCAGCAGTCGACAGGGGCCGAGAGAGACCCAGTACTTC. V usage is TRBV2 and J usage is TRBJ2-5; 8 bases match TRBD1. This CDR3 has 14 amino acids. Per the germline V gene, CDR1 is SNHLY and CDR2 is FYNNEI. The J segment lost 4 bases and the V segment lost 5 bases, leaving 6 bases of the junction unmatched.

This chain uses TRBV7-9 with TRBJ1-1, with D tentatively TRBD1 (5 bases). Trimming took off 2 bases at V and 3 bases at J, with 10 bases between the two ends. Germline assignment: CDR1 SEHNR and CDR2 FQNEAQ (reference sequence). CDR3 length: 14 residues. CDR3 region: CASSLKGDYTEAFF. Written as DNA, the CDR3 is TGTGCCAGCAGCTTAAAAGGGGACTACACTGAAGCTTTCTTT.

The chain links TRBV9 to TRBJ2-1; D is possibly TRBD2 (7 bases). Trimming removed 0 bases from V and 6 bases from J, with 16 bases in between. Germline loops: CDR1 SGDLS, CDR2 YYNGEE. The CDR3 is 16 residues long. The CDR3 DNA is TGTGCCAGCAGCGTAGCTAGCCTAGGGGGGGTCAATGAGCAGTTCTTC. It translates to CASSVASLGGVNEQFF.